The clone carrying this T cell receptor (beta chain) was seen at least ten times. Its antigen is not known. This CDR3 comprises 13 residues. V dropped 6 bases and J dropped 0 bases, with 9 bases sitting between them. Germline V gives CDR1 DFQATT, CDR2 SNEGSKA (reference sequence). This entry is derived from a study of naive and memory T cell subsets. The beta constant-region primer was an equimolar mix of two oligonucleotides covering TRBC1 and TRBC2. A 12-nucleotide UMI and the SP2 primer were added to the cDNA 3' end by oligonucleotide ligation. MiXCR, applied by TCRdb to the UMI-ligation and nested PCR reads, yields one record per CDR3 protein. The repertoire has 25,000 to 30,000 distinct CDR3 sequences, around 10% of them found once; the top ten carry under 20%. The study, taken as a whole, reports: Over 85% of naive TCR sequences appeared only once, unlike memory subsets.

Sorting gates: effector memory CD45RA-CD27-, EMRA CD45RA+CD27-. The source of this sequence is a human donor in good health. Sequenced: effector memory CD4+ T cells from blood. As to subset: effector memory, CD45RA- CD27-. The chain couples TRBV20-1 to TRBJ1-3, with no clear D. CDR3 bases: TGCAGTGCCGCGACTCTCTCTGGAAACACCATATATTTT. Translated, it gives CSAATLSGNTIYF.